Below are 27 T cell receptor beta chains sequenced from a single sample in a study of blood T cell repertoires in COVID-19. Sequenced by immunoSEQ multiplex PCR; TCRdb stores in-frame clones only, minus some. The profile shows around 390,000 clones, around nine tenths of them singletons. The source material was PBMCs or T cells enriched from blood (not recorded which). The receptors shown here come from a woman aged 45-60 years who had recovered from COVID-19.

The chain uses TRBV6-5 and TRBJ2-2; 7 bases match TRBD2. Per germline, CDR1 MNHEY and CDR2 SVGAGI. There are 15 residues in the CDR3. V shed 0 bases and J 6 bases; nucleotides not matched to a gene: 4. The CDR3 region is CASSYSTSYAGELFF. The CDR3 DNA sequence: TGTGCCAGCAGTTACTCGACTAGCTACGCCGGGGAGCTGTTTTTT.

This clone was observed a single time. V is TRBV7-9 and J is TRBJ1-5; 8 nucleotides align to TRBD1. The length of the CDR3 is 14 residues. V was pared by 5 bases and J by 2 bases, with 2 bases of the junction left unmatched. Germline assignment: CDR1 SEHNR and CDR2 FQNEAQ (reference sequence). The chain's CDR3 is CASSQGQGNQPQHF. DNA of the CDR3: TGTGCCAGCAGCCAGGGACAGGGCAATCAGCCCCAGCATTTT.

This chain connects TRBV5-1 to TRBJ1-1, with unresolved D. V dropped 1 base and J dropped 1 base, with 8 bases sitting between them. The CDR3 consists of 14 residues. Per germline, CDR1 SGHRS and CDR2 YFSETQ. CDR3 nucleotides: TGCGCCAGCAGCTTGTGGCAGGCGAACACTGAAGCTTTCTTT. Translating gives CASSLWQANTEAFF.

Only one count was recorded for this clone. The rearrangement uses TRBV7-2 and TRBJ2-5; TRBD2 is a possible D gene (6 bases). With 5 bases removed from V and 1 base from J, the gap between germline ends came to 14 bases. Germline V CDR1 and CDR2: SGHTA, FQGNSA. The CDR3 totals 15 residues. CDR3 nucleotide sequence: TGTGCCAGCAGCCCCCTAATGGGGGGCCAAGAGACCCAGTACTTC. Encoded protein: CASSPLMGGQETQYF. Using reference TRBV7-2 and TRBJ2-5 for the parts outside the CDR3, the full variable domain is GAGVSQSPSNKVTEKGKDVELRCDPISGHTALYWYRQSLGQGLEFLIYFQGNSAPDKSGLPSDRFSAERTGGSVSTLTIQRTQQEDSAVYLCASSPLMGGQETQYFGPGTRLLVL.

This chain links TRBV5-6 with TRBJ1-5; no reliable D call. Germline CDR1 SGHDT, CDR2 YYEEEE. This CDR3 is built from 13 residues. Trimming took 4 bases from V and 5 from J, leaving 10 bases between them. The CDR3 nucleotides read TGTGCCAGCAGCCTGGCGGGGTATCAGCCCCAGCATTTT. It encodes CASSLAGYQPQHF.

The gene calls are TRBV25-1 and TRBJ1-5, with 9 bases identical to TRBD1. V lost 4 bases to trimming and J lost 5 bases; unmatched junction nucleotides: 3. The CDR3 length is 14 residues. Germline V gene lookup returns CDR1 MGHDK and CDR2 SYGVNS. CDR3 protein: CASSGRTGDQPQHF. CDR3 DNA sequence: TGTGCCAGCAGTGGGAGGACAGGGGATCAGCCCCAGCATTTT.

V is TRBV28 and J is TRBJ1-3; 11 positions agree with TRBD1. The J segment lost 9 bases and the V segment lost 5 bases, leaving 15 bases of the junction unmatched. The CDR3 length is 17 residues. Germline values: CDR1 MDHEN, CDR2 SYDVKM. This CDR3 reads CASSPTGTGGSLGTIYF. Here the CDR3 DNA reads TGTGCCAGCAGTCCCACCGGGACAGGGGGATCGTTGGGCACCATATATTTT.

J is TRBJ1-5 and V is TRBV7-2, with D possibly TRBD1 on 5 matching bases. V gave up 5 bases and J gave up 6 bases, with 14 bases separating them. Germline V lookup: CDR1 SGHTA, CDR2 FQGNSA. This CDR3 has 14 amino acids. The CDR3 sequence: CASSPMGGSQPQHF. The DNA for the CDR3 is TGTGCCAGCAGCCCCATGGGGGGTTCTCAGCCCCAGCATTTT. Combining the CDR3 with reference TRBV7-2 and TRBJ1-5 gives the whole variable domain GAGVSQSPSNKVTEKGKDVELRCDPISGHTALYWYRQSLGQGLEFLIYFQGNSAPDKSGLPSDRFSAERTGGSVSTLTIQRTQQEDSAVYLCASSPMGGSQPQHFGDGTRLSIL.

This clone has only a few counts. The rearrangement uses TRBV5-6 and TRBJ2-2; 7 bases match TRBD2. The CDR3 is 17 amino acids. The trim removed 1 base at V and 7 bases at J, leaving 13 bases unmatched. Germline CDR1 reads SGHDT; CDR2 reads YYEEEE. The CDR3 protein is CASSLRRGSVSSGELFF. The DNA for the CDR3 is TGTGCCAGCAGCTTGCGGCGGGGGTCAGTCTCGAGCGGGGAGCTGTTTTTT. Filled out from reference TRBV5-6 and TRBJ2-2, the complete variable domain reads DAGVTQSPTHLIKTRGQQVTLRCSPKSGHDTVSWYQQALGQGPQFIFQYYEEEERQRGNFPDRFSGHQFPNYSSELNVNALLLGDSALYLCASSLRRGSVSSGELFFGEGSRLTVL.

V gene TRBV27 combines with J gene TRBJ1-2; the D is unclear. The CDR3 is 12 amino acids. Trimming took 6 bases from V and 7 from J, leaving 12 bases between them. CDR1 and CDR2 from the germline V gene are MNHEY and SMNVEV (reference sequence). The chain's CDR3 is CASRGGQIGYTF. The CDR3 bases are TGTGCCAGCAGAGGCGGGCAGATTGGCTACACCTTC.

This clone was counted only a few times. The CDR3 loop is CASSLDPLGVSNSEQFF. The CDR3 DNA reads TGCGCCAGCAGCTTGGATCCTTTAGGGGTCAGCAATTCTGAGCAGTTCTTC. The chain recombines TRBV5-1 with TRBJ2-1, with a tentative D call TRBD1 (5 bases). Trimming stripped 0 bases from V and 9 bases from J, with 22 bases between. Germline V lookup: CDR1 SGHRS, CDR2 YFSETQ. The CDR3 has 17 amino acids.

The chain links TRBV7-9 to TRBJ1-1, with D possibly being TRBD1 (5 bases). V lost 1 base and J lost 4, with 10 bases in between. The CDR3 is 14 residues long. Germline V gene sequence: CDR1 SEHNR, CDR2 FQNEAQ (reference sequence). The chain's CDR3 is CASSLEGPVTEAFF. The CDR3 nucleotides are TGTGCCAGCAGCTTAGAGGGGCCGGTCACTGAAGCTTTCTTT.

This sequence joins TRBV5-4 and TRBJ1-6, with 9 bases identical to TRBD1. This CDR3 comprises 15 residues. Losses at the gene ends were 4 bases for V and 6 bases for J; bases not matched to a gene: 5. CDR1 is SGHNT and CDR2 is YYREEE in the germline V gene (reference sequence). The CDR3 loop reads CASSRGQGLNSPLHF. The DNA of the CDR3 is TGTGCCAGCAGCCGGGGACAGGGACTTAATTCACCCCTCCACTTT.

The chain combines TRBV11-2 with TRBJ1-1; D gene uncertain. The length of the CDR3 is 15 residues. Trimming took 0 bases from V and 0 from J, leaving 8 bases between them. From germline, CDR1 is SGHAT and CDR2 FQNNGV. The CDR3 sequence: CASSLEGRLNTEAFF. CDR3 nucleotides: TGTGCCAGCAGCTTAGAGGGCAGACTGAACACTGAAGCTTTCTTT.

The chain recombines TRBV4-3 with TRBJ2-2; the match to TRBD2 covers 10 bases. Germline V lookup: CDR1 LGHNA, CDR2 YSLEER. After removal of 0 bases from V and 6 bases from J, the junction contained 16 bases not matched to a gene. This CDR3 region has 20 residues. In nucleotides, the CDR3 is TGCGCCAGCAGCCAAGATTCGGCGGTTAGAAGCGGGGGGGTTTCCGGGGAGCTGTTTTTT. Protein product: CASSQDSAVRSGGVSGELFF.

V and J are TRBV27 and TRBJ1-6, with 7 bases matching TRBD1. This CDR3 has 14 residues. J was trimmed by 7 bases and V by 3 bases; bases with no gene match: 3. CDR1 and CDR2 (germline): MNHEY, SMNVEV (reference sequence). The chain's CDR3 is CASSFRDRNSPLHF. CDR3 coding DNA: TGTGCCAGCAGTTTCAGGGACAGAAATTCACCCCTCCACTTT.

About this clone itself: Other DNA sequences from this sample encode an identical CDR3 as well. This chain joins TRBV5-1 and TRBJ1-1; 8 bases map to TRBD1. The CDR3 loop spans 15 amino acids. CDR1 and CDR2 (germline): SGHRS, YFSETQ. The ends lost 0 bases at V and 1 base at J; junction bases unmatched: 2. The CDR3: CASSLGGQGNTEAFF. CDR3 sequence (DNA): TGCGCCAGCAGCTTGGGAGGACAGGGGAACACTGAAGCTTTCTTT.

The DNA of the CDR3 is TGTGCCAGCAGCTTAGAAGGGGGTCAGCCCCAGCATTTT. It specifies CASSLEGGQPQHF. The J gene is TRBJ1-5, the V gene TRBV11-2; D might be TRBD1 (6 bases). The CDR3 is 13 residues long. Germline lookup yields CDR1 SGHAT and CDR2 FQNNGV. V dropped 0 bases and J dropped 6 bases, with 6 bases sitting between them.

V gene TRBV13 combines with J gene TRBJ2-1; TRBD1 matches 8 bases. The ends lost 0 bases at V and 4 bases at J; junction bases unmatched: 5. Germline values: CDR1 PRHDT, CDR2 FYEKMQ (reference sequence). This CDR3 is 16 amino acids long. The CDR3, as DNA: TGTGCCAGCAGCTTAGGCGACAGGGGTAGATACAATGAGCAGTTCTTC. Its protein is CASSLGDRGRYNEQFF.

V is TRBV30 and J is TRBJ2-7, with a possible D match to TRBD1 (5 bases). V lost 1 base, J lost 1 base, and 5 bases lay in between. Germline V gene lookup returns CDR1 GTSNPN and CDR2 SVGIG (reference sequence). This CDR3 contains 12 residues. The CDR3 sequence: CAWSGQSYEQYF. The CDR3 coding sequence is TGTGCCTGGAGTGGACAGTCCTACGAGCAGTACTTC. The full variable domain, its missing parts supplied by reference TRBV30 and TRBJ2-7, is SQTIHQWPATLVQPVGSPLSLECTVEGTSNPNLYWYRQAAGRGLQLLFYSVGIGQISSEVPQNLSASRPQDRQFILSSKKLLLSDSGFYLCAWSGQSYEQYFGPGTRLTVT.

The chain couples TRBV7-8 to TRBJ1-1; D is uncertain. Per germline, CDR1 SGHVS and CDR2 FQNEAQ. V lost 2 bases, J lost 6 bases, and 10 bases lay in between. The CDR3 runs to 13 residues. The CDR3 region has the DNA TGTGCCAGCAGCTTATCGCCGGTGGCTGAAGCTTTCTTT. This codes for CASSLSPVAEAFF.

As for this clone: The junction and the germline gene differ at one end; a read error may be behind it. The J gene is TRBJ2-7, the V gene TRBV7-7; D perhaps matches TRBD1 (5 bases). CDR1 is SSHAT, CDR2 FNYEAQ, per germline (reference sequence). The CDR3 runs 16 residues. This CDR3 is CASSLPRTWVSYEQYF. As DNA, the CDR3 is TGTGCTAGCAGCTTACCCCGGACATGGGTTTCCTACGAGCAGTACTTC.

V and J are TRBV7-9 and TRBJ1-4; 7 nucleotides align to TRBD1. Germline values: CDR1 SEHNR, CDR2 FQNEAQ (reference sequence). J lost 0 bases, V lost 1 base, and 2 bases had no gene match. The CDR3 extends over 16 amino acids. CDR3 sequence reads: CASSLGRGSTNEKLFF. In DNA, the CDR3 is TGTGCCAGCAGCTTAGGCAGGGGGTCAACTAATGAAAAACTGTTTTTT.

In nucleotides, the CDR3 is TGTGCCAGCAGCCACCACAAGGGGGCAGGGGGCTCTGGAAACACCATATATTTT. As protein: CASSHHKGAGGSGNTIYF. The chain couples TRBV3-1 (or the pseudogene TRBV3-2) to TRBJ1-3, with 7 positions matching TRBD1. The V gene's germline CDR1 is LGHDT and CDR2 YNNKEL (reference sequence). CDR3 length: 18 residues. After removal of 3 bases from V and 0 bases from J, the junction contained 11 bases not matched to a gene.

This clone has only a few counts. The rearrangement links TRBV4-1 to TRBJ1-5, with TRBD1 matching 8 bases. The germline V gene has CDR1 MGHRA and CDR2 YSYEKL. After removal of 1 base from V and 5 bases from J, the junction contained 4 bases not matched to a gene. CDR3 length: 15 residues. The CDR3 nucleotides are TGCGCCAGCAGCCAAGGACAGGGGTCCTATCAGCCCCAGCATTTT. Translation gives CASSQGQGSYQPQHF.

A few counts support this clone. The V and J genes are TRBV2 and TRBJ2-7; 9 nucleotides line up with TRBD2. This CDR3 has 12 amino acids. From germline, CDR1 is SNHLY and CDR2 FYNNEI. After removal of 8 bases from V and 5 bases from J, the junction contained 4 bases not matched to a gene. The CDR3 coding sequence is TGTGCCAGCGGCGGGGGGGCCCACGAGCAGTACTTC. Its protein is CASGGGAHEQYF.

CDR3 residues: CASSLDGQVLGNTIYF. The CDR3 DNA follows: TGTGCCAGCAGCTTGGACGGACAGGTTCTTGGAAACACCATATATTTT. This chain uses TRBV11-2 with TRBJ1-3; 7 bases fit TRBD1. The CDR3 extends over 16 amino acids. From germline, CDR1 is SGHAT and CDR2 FQNNGV. The J segment lost 3 bases and the V segment lost 3 bases, leaving 8 bases of the junction unmatched.